This record looks at one TCR beta chain sequence and its context. Antigen unknown. The study left out patients who had uncontrolled infection, other autoimmune disease, pregnancy or lactation. Using over 8.5 ml of fresh peripheral blood, PBMCs were prepared. These data belong to a study of T cells in Graves' hyperthyroidism and ophthalmopathy. Study overall: Peripheral blood samples were taken at initial diagnosis, prior to any treatment. Overall study results and limits: Most clonotypes expanded in thyroid above 0.001 were likewise present in blood.

TCR beta CDR3 sequences were amplified from RNA transcripts. Initially, a first-round RT-PCR of the TCR CDR3 employed the HTBI primer set. TCRdb processed the multiplex PCR reads anew with MiXCR; each CDR3 protein has one entry. The sample lists around 350,000 distinct CDR3 sequences, over 15% occurring once. Germline loops: CDR1 MNHEY, CDR2 SVGEGT. The CDR3 totals 18 residues. V lost 0 bases, J lost 7 bases, and 13 bases stayed unmatched. Sequencing was carried out using blood. This TCR was sampled from a woman under 30 with Graves' hyperthyroidism. The V call is TRBV6-2 or TRBV6-3, the J call TRBJ2-7; TRBD1 matches at 12 bases. CDR3 sequence: CASSYSGPGTGGTGEQYF. DNA of the CDR3: TGTGCCAGCAGTTACTCTGGCCCCGGGACAGGGGGCACCGGGGAGCAGTACTTC.